The 16 T cell receptor beta chains presented below share a single source sample, sequenced in a study of CD8+ T cells in alopecia areata. Regarding treatment: oral pan-JAK inhibitor, 5-10 mg twice daily. In each case, RNA was isolated and then reverse transcribed into cDNA as the sequencing template. Profiling relied on immunoSEQ multiplex PCR, and the TCRdb table lists in-frame clones only, not all of them. The sample yields over 150,000 clones, approximately 53% seen once. Specimen: CD8+ T cells sorted from blood, collected at week 24, from a patient treated with tofacitinib. The receptors come from a human donor with alopecia areata.

This clone was seen only a few times. The rearrangement links TRBV30 to TRBJ1-1; 7 bases align to TRBD1. Germline CDR1 and CDR2: GTSNPN and SVGIG (reference sequence). This CDR3 region has 14 residues. With V trimmed by 3 bases and J by 6 bases, 10 bases remained unmatched. The CDR3 is CAWSEGAVSAEAFF. In DNA, the CDR3 is TGTGCCTGGAGCGAGGGGGCGGTAAGCGCTGAAGCTTTCTTT.

The chain joins TRBV15 to TRBJ2-3; TRBD2 agrees at 15 bases. The CDR3 covers 16 residues. Germline V CDR1 and CDR2: LNHNV, YYDKDF (reference sequence). The V gene end was trimmed by 6 bases and the J gene end by 6 bases; junction bases not matched to a gene: 7. The CDR3 loop is CATSPRGLAGGDTQYF. The CDR3 coding sequence is TGTGCCACCAGTCCACGGGGACTAGCGGGGGGTGATACGCAGTATTTT. Together with reference TRBV15 and TRBJ2-3, the CDR3 gives the full variable domain: DAMVIQNPRYQVTQFGKPVTLSCSQTLNHNVMYWYQQKSSQAPKLLFHYYDKDFNNEADTPDNFQSRRPNTSFCFLDIRSPGLGDTAMYLCATSPRGLAGGDTQYFGPGTRLTVL.

V usage is TRBV7-7 and J usage is TRBJ2-5; D gene uncertain. Germline CDR1 and CDR2: SSHAT and FNYEAQ (reference sequence). The CDR3 totals 13 residues. Trimming removed 5 bases from V and 7 bases from J, with 14 bases in between. DNA of the CDR3: TGTGCCAGCAGCCAAGGGTTGTCGGGGACCCAGTACTTC. Its translation is CASSQGLSGTQYF.

The chain carries TRBV6-5 and TRBJ1-2; D remains ambiguous. Germline-derived CDR1 and CDR2 are MNHEY and SVGAGI. Trimming stripped 5 bases from V and 7 bases from J, with 14 bases between. The CDR3 has 13 amino acids. CDR3 in DNA: TGTGCCAGCAGTAAAACTTCAGTGGTTGGCTACACCTTC. It is translated as CASSKTSVVGYTF.

Here the CDR3 DNA reads TGCGCCAGCAGCCCCTGGACAGACCAGAACCAAGAGACCCAGTACTTC. Translated: CASSPWTDQNQETQYF. The chain carries TRBV4-3 and TRBJ2-5; tentatively, D is TRBD1 (6 bases). The CDR3 length is 16 residues. Germline CDR1 reads LGHNA; CDR2 reads YSLEER. Trimming left V 4 bases short and J 0 bases short, with 15 bases between.

The V call is TRBV29-1, the J call TRBJ2-7, with D possibly TRBD2 on 6 matching bases. This CDR3 region has 14 residues. The V end was cut by 2 bases, the J end by 2 bases, with 13 bases between. Germline loops: CDR1 SQVTM, CDR2 ANQGSEA. The CDR3: CSVESTERAYEQYF. The DNA for the CDR3 is TGCAGCGTTGAATCCACTGAGCGGGCCTACGAGCAGTACTTC.

This clone was detected a few times. Other DNA variants within this sample encode the same CDR3. V is TRBV25-1 and J is TRBJ2-2; no reliable D call. Between the trimmed V and J ends, which lost 2 bases and 5 bases, there was a span of 6 bases. Germline CDR1 and CDR2: MGHDK and SYGVNS. The CDR3 length is 13 residues. The CDR3 DNA sequence: TGTGCCAGCAGTGAACTCGGTACCGGGGAGCTGTTTTTT. The encoded protein is CASSELGTGELFF.

This clone was observed a few times. The genes are TRBV7-8 and TRBJ2-1; TRBD2 matches 13 bases. The germline V gene encodes CDR1 SGHVS and CDR2 FQNEAQ. J lost 7 bases, V lost 5 bases, and 8 bases had no gene match. CDR3 length: 16 residues. The CDR3 protein is CASSPLKGLAGNEQFF. The CDR3 DNA reads as TGTGCCAGCAGCCCGCTAAAGGGACTAGCGGGGAATGAGCAGTTCTTC.

This clone was observed a few times. The chain joins TRBV5-1 to TRBJ1-1; D call uncertain. Trimming took 7 bases from V and 2 from J, leaving 12 bases between them. The length of the CDR3 is 13 residues. CDR1 is SGHRS, CDR2 YFSETQ, per germline. CDR3: CASGGDTNTEAFF. CDR3 DNA: TGCGCCAGCGGTGGAGATACTAACACTGAAGCTTTCTTT.

Only one count was recorded for this clone. V is TRBV30 and J is TRBJ1-1, with D possibly TRBD1 on 5 matching bases. In germline, CDR1 is GTSNPN, CDR2 SVGIG (reference sequence). Trimming took 8 bases from V and 0 from J, leaving 13 bases between them. The CDR3 consists of 13 residues. Written as DNA, the CDR3 is TGTGCCGTTAGTCAGGGCTTGAACACTGAAGCTTTCTTT. Amino acids: CAVSQGLNTEAFF.

This clone was counted a few times. The chain is built from TRBV4-3 and TRBJ1-3; D is possibly TRBD1 (5 bases). Germline V gene data show CDR1 as LGHNA and CDR2 as YSLEER. CDR3 length: 15 amino acids. Between the trimmed V and J ends, which lost 1 base and 6 bases, there was a span of 13 bases. The CDR3 bases are TGCGCCAGCAGCCAAGCACGGGACCGTCCAAACACCATATATTTT. This sequence encodes CASSQARDRPNTIYF.

The rearrangement joins TRBV29-1 to TRBJ2-2; possibly TRBD2 for D (6 bases). Germline-derived CDR1 and CDR2 are SQVTM and ANQGSEA. The CDR3 spans 12 residues. V was shortened by 5 bases and J by 6 bases, with 10 bases between the two germline ends. The chain's CDR3 is CSVKGGAGELFF. The CDR3 DNA reads as TGCAGCGTTAAGGGCGGGGCCGGGGAGCTGTTTTTT.

This clone has more than one count but fewer than ten. The J gene is TRBJ2-1, the V gene TRBV7-3, with D uncertain. Germline values: CDR1 SGHTA, CDR2 FQGTGA. This CDR3 spans 12 amino acids. V was shortened by 4 bases and J by 6 bases, with 7 bases between the two germline ends. The CDR3 here is CASSSLGNEQFF. The CDR3 DNA follows: TGTGCCAGCAGCTCCCTAGGCAATGAGCAGTTCTTC.

V gene TRBV6-5 combines with J gene TRBJ1-6; maybe TRBD1 (5 bases). The V end was cut by 2 bases, the J end by 8 bases, with 10 bases between. The CDR3 extends over 14 amino acids. From germline, CDR1 is MNHEY and CDR2 SVGAGI. The CDR3 loop is CASSYGGLYSPLHF. CDR3 coding DNA: TGTGCCAGCAGTTACGGGGGGTTGTATTCACCCCTCCACTTT.

The CDR3 sequence: CATSRTGAEAFF. The CDR3 bases are TGTGCCACCAGCAGGACAGGTGCTGAAGCTTTCTTT. The chain is built from TRBV15 and TRBJ1-1; D may be TRBD1 (6 bases). The CDR3 spans 12 residues. CDR1 LNHNV and CDR2 YYDKDF come from the germline V gene (reference sequence). V was pared by 3 bases and J by 6 bases, with 8 bases between.

This sequence joins TRBV2 and TRBJ2-1; TRBD2 agrees at 11 bases. Germline values: CDR1 SNHLY, CDR2 FYNNEI. This CDR3 contains 14 residues. Unmatched junction bases numbered 5, after V lost 8 bases and J lost 5 bases. The CDR3 DNA reads as TGTGCCAGCCAAGGGACTAGCGGTAACAATGAGCAGTTCTTC. Translated: CASQGTSGNNEQFF.